This T cell receptor (beta chain) was captured in a study of regulatory T cells in long-lasting Graves disease. The CDR3 spans 15 residues. Germline values: CDR1 KGHSH, CDR2 LQKENI. V was trimmed by 3 bases and J by 3 bases, leaving 14 bases between them. The time point was: newly diagnosed GD, antithyroid drugs for less than 3 months. Extracted RNA from PBMCs served as the source of the TCR library. Investigators prepared the TCR beta libraries by applying iRepertoire HTBI primers and Arm-PCR of CDR3 regions. From the multiplex PCR reads, TCRdb called clonotypes with MiXCR, one entry per CDR3 protein. The table shows around 420,000 distinct CDR3 sequences, with roughly 15% occurring only once. This clonotype came up a few times.

J is TRBJ1-1 and V is TRBV18; weak D call: TRBD1 (6 bases). This sequence originates from a female donor with Graves disease. Source: peripheral blood mononuclear cells (PBMCs), taken at new diagnosis, from a patient treated with antithyroid drugs. CDR3 coding DNA: TGTGCCAGCTCACCGGTGGGGGCGCGGGACACTGAAGCTTTCTTT. Protein sequence: CASSPVGARDTEAFF.